The clone carrying this TCR beta chain was counted ten times or more. Its antigen is currently unknown. MiXCR was run by TCRdb on the RACE reads, yielding one entry per CDR3 protein. The data show approximately 79,000 distinct CDR3 sequences, with about 9.4% seen just once and under 1.5% held by the top ten. This CDR3 has 15 amino acids. This sample is part of a study of human T cells and chemical hapten exposure. Across the study: Recorded diagnoses among the mostly female patients were alopecia areata, totalis or universalis. Study-level points and caveats: DPC sensitization did not alter TCRs above 1 in 1000 frequency. Expanded TCRs formed significantly more large CDR3 similarity clusters than controls.

Time point indicated: patch test 1, 2 weeks after DPC sensitization. Treatment indicated: therapeutic diphenylcyclopropenone sensitization with weekly scalp DPC. V is TRBV21-1 and J is TRBJ2-7; TRBD1 was called by the table and not checked on the DNA. TRBV21-1 is a pseudogene segment. The clonotype comes from a woman aged 45-65 years with alopecia areata. Some clones in this sample may be carry-over from other donors' samples. The source was whole blood, collected in connection with sensitization to the hapten diphenylcyclopropenone (DPC). CDR3 sequence (DNA): TGTGCCAGCAGCAAAGGTATAGGGGTAATTCGGAAGCAGTACTTC. Translating gives CASSKGIGVIRKQYF.